This T cell receptor beta chain was captured in a study of blood T cell repertoires in COVID-19. At the level of the study: PBMCs, B-cell-depleted T cells, or T cells provided the cDNA or gDNA that made up the material.

Some clones are missing from TCRdb's copy, which holds only in-frame ones; the method was immunoSEQ multiplex PCR. The sample carries about 58,000 clones, approximately 87% recorded once. The CDR3 consists of 14 residues. The V gene's germline CDR1 is MNHEY and CDR2 SVGAGI. This TCR came from a man in his forties with active COVID-19. The specimen was peripheral blood. V gene TRBV6-5 combines with J gene TRBJ1-5, with D possibly TRBD1 on 5 matching bases. The CDR3 loop is CPKVGALLNQPQHF. The CDR3 nucleotides read TGTCCGAAGGTAGGGGCCCTACTCAATCAGCCCCAGCATTTT.